The T cell receptor (beta chain) described here comes from a study of blood T cell repertoires in COVID-19. Study background: PBMCs, B-cell-depleted T cells, or T cells were the source of the cDNA or gDNA that made up the material.

Assay: immunoSEQ multiplex PCR; the TCRdb copy retains only in-frame clones and omits some. The sample records about 43,000 clones, approximately 90% being singletons. The CDR3 has 16 residues. Looked up from germline, CDR1 is SGHDN and CDR2 is FVKESK. Germline trimming cut 3 bases from V and 2 bases from J; bases unmatched to any gene: 6. This chain connects TRBV14 to TRBJ2-2; 7 bases line up with TRBD1. The sample comprised peripheral blood. The TCR was taken from a man in his 60s with active COVID-19. The CDR3 sequence: CASSHIGTANTGELFF. The CDR3 DNA sequence: TGTGCCAGCAGCCACATCGGGACAGCAAACACCGGGGAGCTGTTTTTT.